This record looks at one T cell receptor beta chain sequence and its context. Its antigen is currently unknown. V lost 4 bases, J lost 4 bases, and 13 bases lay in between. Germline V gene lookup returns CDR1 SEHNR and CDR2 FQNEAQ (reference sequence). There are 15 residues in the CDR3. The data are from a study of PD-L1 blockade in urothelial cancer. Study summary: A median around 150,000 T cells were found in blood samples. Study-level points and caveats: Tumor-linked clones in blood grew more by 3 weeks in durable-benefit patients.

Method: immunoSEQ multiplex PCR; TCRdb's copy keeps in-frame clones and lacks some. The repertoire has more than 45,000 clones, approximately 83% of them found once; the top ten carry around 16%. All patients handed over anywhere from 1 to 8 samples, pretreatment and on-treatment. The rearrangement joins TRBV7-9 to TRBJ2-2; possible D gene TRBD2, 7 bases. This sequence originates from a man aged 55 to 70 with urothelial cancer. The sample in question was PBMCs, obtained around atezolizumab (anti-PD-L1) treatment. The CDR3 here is CASSSEGGRTGELFF. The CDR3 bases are TGTGCCAGCAGCTCGGAGGGGGGGCGCACCGGGGAGCTGTTTTTT.